Below, one T cell receptor beta chain is given with its context. This table comes from immunoSEQ multiplex PCR, and its TCRdb copy is limited to in-frame clones, with some not included. Here the sample spans 50,000 to 65,000 clones, around 89% being singletons. The CDR3 spans 14 residues. Germline CDR1 and CDR2: LGHDT and YNNKEL (reference sequence). V trimming: 4 bases; J trimming: 4 bases; junction bases outside the gene matches: 3. This sample was included in a study of blood T cell repertoires in COVID-19. Background on the study: Both acute and convalescent COVID-19 samples were obtained from the United States, Italy and Spain.

This receptor was taken from a human donor in a cohort sampled during active COVID-19. V usage is TRBV3-1 (or the pseudogene TRBV3-2) and J usage is TRBJ1-4; 7 bases match TRBD1. Sequenced material: peripheral blood. The CDR3 bases are TGTGCCAGCAGCCCGGGACAGCTTAATGAAAAACTGTTTTTT. Protein sequence: CASSPGQLNEKLFF.